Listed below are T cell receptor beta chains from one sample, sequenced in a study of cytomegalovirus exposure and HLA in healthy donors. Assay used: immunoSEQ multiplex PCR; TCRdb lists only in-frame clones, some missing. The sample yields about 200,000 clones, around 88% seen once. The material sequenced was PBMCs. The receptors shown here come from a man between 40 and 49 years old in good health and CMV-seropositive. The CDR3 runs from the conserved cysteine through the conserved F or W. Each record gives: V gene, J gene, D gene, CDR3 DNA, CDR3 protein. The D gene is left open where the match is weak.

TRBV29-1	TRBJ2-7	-	TGCAGCGCCGCTGACAGGAGCGAGCAGTACTTC	CSAADRSEQYF
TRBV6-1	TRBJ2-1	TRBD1	TGTGCCAGCACATTGGACAGGGTTGTCAATGAGCAGTTCTTC	CASTLDRVVNEQFF
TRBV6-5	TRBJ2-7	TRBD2	TGTGCCAGCAGTCAAATGGGACTAGCGAACGAGCAGTACTTC	CASSQMGLANEQYF
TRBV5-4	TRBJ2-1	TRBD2	TGTGCCAGCAGCTCCGGGACTAGCGGGAACAATGAGCAGTTCTTC	CASSSGTSGNNEQFF
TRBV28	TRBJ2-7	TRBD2	TGTGCCAGCGGAACGCGGGGGGAGCTTCCCTACGAGCAGTACTTC	CASGTRGELPYEQYF
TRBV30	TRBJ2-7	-	TGTGCCTGGAGTGGAGGCCCCGAGCAGTACTTC	CAWSGGPEQYF
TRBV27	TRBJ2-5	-	TGTGCCAGCATCGGCGGTTCAGTTGAGGAGCAGTACTTC	CASIGGSVEEQYF
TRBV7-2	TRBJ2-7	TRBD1	TGTGCCAGCAGCTTCCCTTTCGACAGGGTCTCCTACGAGCAGTACTTC	CASSFPFDRVSYEQYF
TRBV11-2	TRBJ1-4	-	TGTGCCAGCAGCCCCCGAGGCAGCTTTAATGAAAAACTGTTTTTT	CASSPRGSFNEKLFF
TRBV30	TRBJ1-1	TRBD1	TGTGCCTGGAGGGACAGGGTTGCTGAAGCTTTCTTT	CAWRDRVAEAFF
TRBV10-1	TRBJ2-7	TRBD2	TGCGCCAGCAGAGCGGGGCCGACCTACGAGCAGTACTTC	CASRAGPTYEQYF
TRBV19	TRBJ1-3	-	TGTGCCAGTAGTATCAGGGGCCCCAGGAGCGGAAACACCATATATTTT	CASSIRGPRSGNTIYF
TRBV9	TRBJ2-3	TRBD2	TGTGCCAGCAGCGGACTAGCGGGAGGGGTGGGCACAGATACGCAGTATTTT	CASSGLAGGVGTDTQYF
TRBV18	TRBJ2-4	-	TGTGCCAGCTCCCGGGAACCAGTTAACAAAAACATTCAGTACTTC	CASSREPVNKNIQYF
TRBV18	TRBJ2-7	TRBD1	TGTGCCAGCTCACCATTGGGACAGGGGGATGTCGAGCAGTACTTC	CASSPLGQGDVEQYF
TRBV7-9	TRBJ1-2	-	TGTGCCAGCAGCCAAGAATCAGCGGCGGGGCGCACCTTC	CASSQESAAGRTF
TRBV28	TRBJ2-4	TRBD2	TGTGCCAGCGAGGTTAGCGGGAGGGCCAAAAACATTCAGTACTTC	CASEVSGRAKNIQYF
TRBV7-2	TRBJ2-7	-	TGTGCCAGCAGCCGTGTAATTCCCTACGAGCAGTACTTC	CASSRVIPYEQYF
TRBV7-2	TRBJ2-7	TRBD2	TGTGCCAGCAGCCGGCTCCGGACTAGCGTCTACGAGCAGTACTTC	CASSRLRTSVYEQYF
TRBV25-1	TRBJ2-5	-	TGTGCCAGCAACCGACCGGGGGACCAAGAGACCCAGTACTTC	CASNRPGDQETQYF
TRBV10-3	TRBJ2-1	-	TGTGCCATCAGTCCGGGATTGGCTGGTAACAATGAGCAGTTCTTC	CAISPGLAGNNEQFF
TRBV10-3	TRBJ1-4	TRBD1	TGTGCCATCAGTGGACAGGGGGCCAATAATGAAAAACTGTTTTTT	CAISGQGANNEKLFF
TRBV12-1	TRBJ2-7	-	TGTGCCAGCAGCTTACGCACCGGGACTGACCTTACCCCCTACGAGCAGTACTTC	CASSLRTGTDLTPYEQYF
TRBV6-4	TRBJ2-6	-	TGTGCCAGCACCAGAGTGGCCGGGGCTGGGGCCAACGTCCTGACTTTC	CASTRVAGAGANVLTF
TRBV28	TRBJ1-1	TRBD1	TGTGCCAGCAGTTTAACAGGGGGGATCACTGAAGCTTTCTTT	CASSLTGGITEAFF
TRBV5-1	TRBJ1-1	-	TGCGCCAGCAGCCGCGGAGACTTGGGCACTGAAGCTTTCTTT	CASSRGDLGTEAFF